A selection of T cell receptor beta chains follows, all from one sample in a study of CD8 T cells in Susac syndrome. TCRdb reprocessed the immunoSEQ multiplex PCR reads via MiXCR and lists one record per CDR3 protein. Among some 300,000 distinct CDR3 sequences, around nine tenths were seen once, and the ten largest hold around 0.18%. Sequenced input: CD8+ T cells from PBMCs. The origin of the receptors is a human donor with multiple sclerosis. CDR3s leave out the opening cysteine and the closing phenylalanine or tryptophan.

v_call: TRBV27
j_call: TRBJ2-3
cdr3_aa: ASSHFGSTDTQY

v_call: TRBV21-1
j_call: TRBJ2-7
cdr3_aa: ASSKEGGTPRRHYEQY

v_call: TRBV15
j_call: TRBJ2-1
cdr3_aa: ATSRGADEQF

v_call: TRBV7-9
j_call: TRBJ2-5
cdr3_aa: ASSRDSLGATQY

v_call: TRBV30
j_call: TRBJ2-1
cdr3_aa: AWSIPRLTGDEQF

v_call: TRBV6-1
j_call: TRBJ2-1
cdr3_aa: ASSRGLVTNEQF

v_call: TRBV29-1
j_call: TRBJ2-3
cdr3_aa: SVASVTLTDTQY

v_call: TRBV29-1
j_call: TRBJ2-1
cdr3_aa: SGQLASDNEQF

v_call: TRBV4-3
j_call: TRBJ2-6
cdr3_aa: ASSQDNMDPLGANVLT

v_call: TRBV5-6
j_call: TRBJ1-1
cdr3_aa: ASSLTPNTEAF

v_call: TRBV20-1
j_call: TRBJ2-1
cdr3_aa: SARNGRDYNEQF

v_call: TRBV4-2
j_call: TRBJ2-7
cdr3_aa: ASSQEGTVSYEQY

v_call: TRBV30
j_call: TRBJ1-2
cdr3_aa: AWSFGSGAGSGGYT

v_call: TRBV27
j_call: TRBJ2-6
cdr3_aa: ASSLIGEGGANVLT

v_call: TRBV9
j_call: TRBJ2-5
cdr3_aa: ASSGQGETQY

v_call: TRBV30
j_call: TRBJ2-5
cdr3_aa: AWGVGETQY

v_call: TRBV3-1
j_call: TRBJ2-1
cdr3_aa: ASSQGFEGLAGEQF

v_call: TRBV9
j_call: TRBJ2-5
cdr3_aa: ASSVGDRIRQETQY

v_call: TRBV10-3
j_call: TRBJ1-3
cdr3_aa: AVGDSPGNTIY

v_call: TRBV28
j_call: TRBJ2-2
cdr3_aa: ASSFPNDRVSTGELF

v_call: TRBV29-1
j_call: TRBJ1-1
cdr3_aa: SARQGRYTEAF

v_call: TRBV9
j_call: TRBJ2-7
cdr3_aa: ASSAQGTAYEQY

v_call: TRBV29-1
j_call: TRBJ1-2
cdr3_aa: SVAPTVHGYT

v_call: TRBV28
j_call: TRBJ1-5
cdr3_aa: ASSYDPQGAEKGQPQH

v_call: TRBV7-9
j_call: TRBJ1-2
cdr3_aa: ASSLGSLPVGPNYGYT